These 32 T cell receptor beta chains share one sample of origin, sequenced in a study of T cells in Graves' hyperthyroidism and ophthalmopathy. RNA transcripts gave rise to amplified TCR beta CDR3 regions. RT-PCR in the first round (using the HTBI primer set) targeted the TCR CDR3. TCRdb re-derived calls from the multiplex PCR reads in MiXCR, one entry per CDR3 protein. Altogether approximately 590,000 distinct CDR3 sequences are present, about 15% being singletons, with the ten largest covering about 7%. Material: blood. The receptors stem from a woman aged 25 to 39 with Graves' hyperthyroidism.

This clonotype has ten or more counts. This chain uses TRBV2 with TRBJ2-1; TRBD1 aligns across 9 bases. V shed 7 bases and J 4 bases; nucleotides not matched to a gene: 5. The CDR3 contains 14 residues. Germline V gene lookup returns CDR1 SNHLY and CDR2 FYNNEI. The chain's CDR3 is CASKRQGEYNEQFF. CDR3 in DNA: TGTGCCAGCAAAAGACAGGGGGAGTACAATGAGCAGTTCTTC.

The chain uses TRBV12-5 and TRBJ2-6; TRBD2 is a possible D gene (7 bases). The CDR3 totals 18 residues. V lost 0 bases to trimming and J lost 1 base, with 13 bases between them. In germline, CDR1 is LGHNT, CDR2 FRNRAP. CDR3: CASGLVLGGRSGANVLTF. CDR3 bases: TGTGCTAGTGGTTTGGTACTCGGGGGGCGGTCTGGGGCCAACGTCCTGACTTTC.

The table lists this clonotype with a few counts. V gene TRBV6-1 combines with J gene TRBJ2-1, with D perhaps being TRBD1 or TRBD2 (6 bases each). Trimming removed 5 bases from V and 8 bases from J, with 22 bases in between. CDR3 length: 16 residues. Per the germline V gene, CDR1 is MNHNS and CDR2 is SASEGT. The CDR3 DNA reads TGTGCCAGCAGTCCGAGAGGGTCGGGGGCAGATTATGAGCAGTTCTTC. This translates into CASSPRGSGADYEQFF.

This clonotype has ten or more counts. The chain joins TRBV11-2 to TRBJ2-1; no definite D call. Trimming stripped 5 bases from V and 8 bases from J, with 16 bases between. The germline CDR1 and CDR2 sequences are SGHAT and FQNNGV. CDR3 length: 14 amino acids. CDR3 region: CASSRNSLVDEQFF. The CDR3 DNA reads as TGTGCCAGCAGCCGGAATTCCCTCGTCGATGAGCAGTTCTTC.

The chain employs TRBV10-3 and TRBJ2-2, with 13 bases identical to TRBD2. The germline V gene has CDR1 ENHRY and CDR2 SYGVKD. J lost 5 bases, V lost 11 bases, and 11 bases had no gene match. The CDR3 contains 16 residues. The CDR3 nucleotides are TGTGCCGCCAAATGGACTAGCGGGAGTCGGACCGGGGAGCTGTTTTTT. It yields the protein CAAKWTSGSRTGELFF.

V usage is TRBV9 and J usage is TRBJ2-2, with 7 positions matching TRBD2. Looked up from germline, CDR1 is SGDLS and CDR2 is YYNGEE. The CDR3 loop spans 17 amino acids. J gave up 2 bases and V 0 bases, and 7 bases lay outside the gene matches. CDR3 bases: TGTGCCAGCAGCGTAGGGGGTCGGACTAGTAACACCGGGGAGCTGTTTTTT. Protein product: CASSVGGRTSNTGELFF.

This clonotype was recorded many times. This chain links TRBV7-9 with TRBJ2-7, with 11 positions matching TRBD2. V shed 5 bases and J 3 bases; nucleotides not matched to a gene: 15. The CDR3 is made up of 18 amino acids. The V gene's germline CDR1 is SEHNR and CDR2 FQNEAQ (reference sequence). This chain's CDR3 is CASSPKGIVLAGDYEQYF. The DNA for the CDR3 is TGTGCCAGCAGCCCAAAGGGGATAGTACTAGCGGGAGACTACGAGCAGTACTTC.

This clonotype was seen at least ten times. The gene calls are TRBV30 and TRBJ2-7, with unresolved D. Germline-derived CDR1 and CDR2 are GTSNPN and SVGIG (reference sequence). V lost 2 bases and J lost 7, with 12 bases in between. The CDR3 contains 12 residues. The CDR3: CAWSIRRYEQYF. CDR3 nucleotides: TGTGCCTGGAGTATCCGACGATATGAGCAGTACTTC.

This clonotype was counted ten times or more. Written as DNA, the CDR3 is TGTGCCAGCAGCCTAGGGGACTTCGAGCAGTTCTTC. Amino acid sequence: CASSLGDFEQFF. This rearrangement joins TRBV12-3 or TRBV12-4 to TRBJ2-1; D is perhaps TRBD2 (6 bases). The CDR3 is 12 residues long. Trimming stripped 6 bases from V and 10 bases from J, with 13 bases between.

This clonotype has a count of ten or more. Here the CDR3 reads CAWSAPGGEQFF. For the CDR3, the DNA is TGTGCCTGGAGCGCTCCGGGGGGTGAGCAGTTCTTC. The gene calls are TRBV30 and TRBJ2-1; 7 nucleotides line up with TRBD2. Trimming cost V 3 bases and J 9 bases; bases outside gene matches: 5. The V gene's germline CDR1 is GTSNPN and CDR2 SVGIG (reference sequence). CDR3 size: 12 residues.

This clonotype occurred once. The CDR3 DNA reads TGTGCCAGCAGCGTAGGGGAGGGGCTCCAAGAGACCCAGTACTTC. It codes for CASSVGEGLQETQYF. This chain joins TRBV9 and TRBJ2-5; TRBD2 agrees at 7 bases. Germline V lookup: CDR1 SGDLS, CDR2 YYNGEE. J gave up 1 base and V 0 bases, and 3 bases lay outside the gene matches. This CDR3 has 15 residues.

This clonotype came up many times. CDR3 amino acids: CASSPQAGEGYEQYF. CDR3 bases: TGTGCCAGCAGCCCCCAGGCAGGGGAGGGCTACGAGCAGTACTTC. The V call is TRBV7-2, the J call TRBJ2-7; maybe TRBD2 (7 bases). Germline V lookup: CDR1 SGHTA, CDR2 FQGNSA. The CDR3 length is 15 residues. V was cut by 5 bases and J by 3 bases, with 17 bases left in between.

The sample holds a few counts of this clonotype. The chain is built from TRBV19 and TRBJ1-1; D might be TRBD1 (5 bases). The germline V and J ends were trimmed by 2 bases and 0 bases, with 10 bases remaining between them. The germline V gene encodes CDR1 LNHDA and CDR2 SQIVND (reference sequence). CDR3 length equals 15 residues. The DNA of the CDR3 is TGTGCCAGTAGTATATTTGACAGTTTGAACACTGAAGCTTTCTTT. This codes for CASSIFDSLNTEAFF.

CDR3 sequence: CASSYSTAGHTYEQYF. Here the CDR3 DNA reads TGTGCCAGCAGTTACTCGACTGCGGGGCACACCTACGAGCAGTACTTC. The rearrangement joins TRBV6-6 to TRBJ2-7, with a possible D match to TRBD2 (6 bases). CDR3 size: 16 residues. V shed 0 bases and J shed 2 bases, with 14 bases lying between them. The germline V gene has CDR1 MNHNY and CDR2 SVGAGI (reference sequence).

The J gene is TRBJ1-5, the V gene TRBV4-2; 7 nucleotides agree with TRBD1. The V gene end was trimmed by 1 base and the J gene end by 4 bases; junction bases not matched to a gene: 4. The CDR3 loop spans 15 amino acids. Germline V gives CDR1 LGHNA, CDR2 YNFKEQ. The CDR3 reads CASSQADRSNQPQHF. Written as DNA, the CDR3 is TGTGCCAGCAGCCAAGCGGACAGGAGTAATCAGCCCCAGCATTTT.

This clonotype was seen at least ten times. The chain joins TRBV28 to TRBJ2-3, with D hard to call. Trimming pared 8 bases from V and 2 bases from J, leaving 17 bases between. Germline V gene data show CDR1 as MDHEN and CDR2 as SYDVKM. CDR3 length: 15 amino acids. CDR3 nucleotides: TGTGCCAGCGGCGCGCGACCCAGTTTCACAGATACGCAGTATTTT. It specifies CASGARPSFTDTQYF.

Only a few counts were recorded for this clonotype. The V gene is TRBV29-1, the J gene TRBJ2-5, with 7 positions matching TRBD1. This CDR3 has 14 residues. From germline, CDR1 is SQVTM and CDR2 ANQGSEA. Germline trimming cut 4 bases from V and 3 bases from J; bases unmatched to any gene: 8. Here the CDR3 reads CSVAGQTKKETQYF. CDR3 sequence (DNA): TGCAGCGTTGCGGGACAGACCAAAAAAGAGACCCAGTACTTC.

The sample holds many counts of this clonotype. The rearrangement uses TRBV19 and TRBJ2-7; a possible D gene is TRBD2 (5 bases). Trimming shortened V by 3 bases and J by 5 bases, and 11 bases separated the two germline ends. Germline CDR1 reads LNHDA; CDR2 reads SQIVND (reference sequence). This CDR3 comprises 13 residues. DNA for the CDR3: TGTGCCAGTAGTATCCGGGGAATGGACGAGCAGTACTTC. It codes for CASSIRGMDEQYF.

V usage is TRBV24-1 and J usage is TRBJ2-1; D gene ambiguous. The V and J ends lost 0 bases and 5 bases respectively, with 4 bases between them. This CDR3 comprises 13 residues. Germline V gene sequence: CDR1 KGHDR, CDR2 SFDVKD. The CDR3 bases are TGTGCCACCAGTGATTTGTTGCACAATGAGCAGTTCTTC. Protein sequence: CATSDLLHNEQFF.

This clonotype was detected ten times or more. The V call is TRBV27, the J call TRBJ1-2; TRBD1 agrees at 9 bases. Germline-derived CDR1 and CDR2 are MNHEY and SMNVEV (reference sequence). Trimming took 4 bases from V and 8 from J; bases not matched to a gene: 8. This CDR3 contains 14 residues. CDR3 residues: CASSSSGTGNGYTF. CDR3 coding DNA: TGTGCCAGCAGTTCCTCCGGGACAGGGAACGGCTACACCTTC.

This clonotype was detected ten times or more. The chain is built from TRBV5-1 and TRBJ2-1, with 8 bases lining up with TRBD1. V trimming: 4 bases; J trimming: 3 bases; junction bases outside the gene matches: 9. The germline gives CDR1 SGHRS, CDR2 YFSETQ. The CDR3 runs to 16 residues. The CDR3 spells CASSPTSGTGYNEQFF. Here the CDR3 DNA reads TGCGCCAGCAGCCCGACCTCCGGGACAGGCTACAATGAGCAGTTCTTC.

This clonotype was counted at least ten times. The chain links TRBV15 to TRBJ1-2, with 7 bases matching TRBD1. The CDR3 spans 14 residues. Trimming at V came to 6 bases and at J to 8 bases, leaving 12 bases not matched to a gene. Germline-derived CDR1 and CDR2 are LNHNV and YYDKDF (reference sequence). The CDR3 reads CATSDDRESSGYTF. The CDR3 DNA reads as TGTGCCACCAGTGACGACAGGGAAAGTTCGGGCTACACCTTC.

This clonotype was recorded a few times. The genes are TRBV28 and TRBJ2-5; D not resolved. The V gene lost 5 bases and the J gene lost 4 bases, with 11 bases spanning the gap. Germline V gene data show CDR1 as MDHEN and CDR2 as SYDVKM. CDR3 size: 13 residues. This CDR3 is CASSAITRETQYF. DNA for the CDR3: TGTGCCAGCAGTGCCATCACCCGAGAGACCCAGTACTTC.

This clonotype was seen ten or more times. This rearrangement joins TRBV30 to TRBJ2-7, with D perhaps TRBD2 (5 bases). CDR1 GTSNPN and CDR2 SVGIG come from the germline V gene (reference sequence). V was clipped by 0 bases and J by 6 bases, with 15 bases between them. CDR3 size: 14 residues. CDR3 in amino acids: CAWSVLSSSREQYF. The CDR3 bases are TGTGCCTGGAGTGTGTTATCTAGCAGTCGCGAGCAGTACTTC.

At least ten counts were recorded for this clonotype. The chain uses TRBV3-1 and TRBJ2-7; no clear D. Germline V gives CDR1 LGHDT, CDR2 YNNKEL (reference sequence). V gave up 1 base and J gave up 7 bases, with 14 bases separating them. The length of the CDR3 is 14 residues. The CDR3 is CASSQGPGSLEQYF. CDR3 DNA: TGTGCCAGCAGCCAAGGGCCCGGCAGTTTGGAGCAGTACTTC.

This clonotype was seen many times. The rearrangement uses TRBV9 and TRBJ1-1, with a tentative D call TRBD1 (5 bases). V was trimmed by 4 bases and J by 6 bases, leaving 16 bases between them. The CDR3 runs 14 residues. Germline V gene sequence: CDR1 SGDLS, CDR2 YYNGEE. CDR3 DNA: TGTGCCAGCAGCCCGACGGGCCAGGGCGCTGAAGCTTTCTTT. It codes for CASSPTGQGAEAFF.

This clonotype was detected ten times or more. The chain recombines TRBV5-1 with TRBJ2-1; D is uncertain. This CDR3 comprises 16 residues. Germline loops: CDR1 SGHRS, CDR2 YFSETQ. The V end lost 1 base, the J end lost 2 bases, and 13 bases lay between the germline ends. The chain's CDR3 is CASSLLYADTYNEQFF. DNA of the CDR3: TGCGCCAGCAGCTTGCTCTACGCGGATACCTACAATGAGCAGTTCTTC.

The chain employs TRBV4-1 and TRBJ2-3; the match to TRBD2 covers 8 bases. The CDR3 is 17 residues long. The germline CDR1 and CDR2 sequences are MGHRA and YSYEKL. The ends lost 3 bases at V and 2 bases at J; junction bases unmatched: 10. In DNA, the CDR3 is TGCGCCAGCAGCCATGAGGGGAGCGGGAGTGCCACAGATACGCAGTATTTT. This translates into CASSHEGSGSATDTQYF.

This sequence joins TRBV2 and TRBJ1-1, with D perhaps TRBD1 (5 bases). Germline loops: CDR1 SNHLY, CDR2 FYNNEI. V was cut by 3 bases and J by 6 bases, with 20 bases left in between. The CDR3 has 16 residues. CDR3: CASSDGATGWIAEAFF. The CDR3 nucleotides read TGTGCCAGCAGTGATGGGGCGACGGGGTGGATCGCTGAAGCTTTCTTT.

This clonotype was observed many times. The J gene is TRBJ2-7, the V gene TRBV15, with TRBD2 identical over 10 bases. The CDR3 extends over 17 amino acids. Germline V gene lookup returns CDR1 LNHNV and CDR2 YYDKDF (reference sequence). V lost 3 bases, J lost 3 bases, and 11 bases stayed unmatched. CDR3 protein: CATSSSPGLAAIYEQYF. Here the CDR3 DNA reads TGTGCCACCAGCAGCTCCCCCGGACTAGCGGCGATCTACGAGCAGTACTTC.

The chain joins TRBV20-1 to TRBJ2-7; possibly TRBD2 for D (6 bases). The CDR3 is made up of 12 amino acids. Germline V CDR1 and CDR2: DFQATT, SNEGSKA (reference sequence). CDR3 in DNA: TGCAGGATCGGGGGATACCCCTACGAGCAGTACTTC. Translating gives CRIGGYPYEQYF.

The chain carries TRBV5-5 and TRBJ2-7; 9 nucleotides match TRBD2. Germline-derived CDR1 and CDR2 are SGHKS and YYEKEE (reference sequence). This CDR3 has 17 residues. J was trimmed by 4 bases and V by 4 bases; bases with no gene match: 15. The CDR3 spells CASSPSGREGLLYEQYF. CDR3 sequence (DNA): TGTGCCAGCAGCCCATCGGGGCGGGAGGGCCTCTTGTACGAGCAGTACTTC.